These 2 T cell receptor beta chains were sequenced from one sample in a study of T cells after yellow fever vaccination. TCRdb independently ran MiXCR on the 5' RACE reads; one entry per CDR3 protein. The table lists some 390,000 distinct CDR3 sequences, over 15% of them singletons, with 18% in the top ten. Sequenced material: PBMCs, taken before the yellow fever booster vaccination. Receptors originate from a man between 18 and 29 years old who received the YFV17D yellow fever vaccine.

The genes are TRBV7-2 and TRBJ2-7, with a tentative D call TRBD1 (6 bases). Looked up from germline, CDR1 is SGHTA and CDR2 is FQGNSA. The CDR3 totals 14 residues. Trimming stripped 3 bases from V and 5 bases from J, with 14 bases between. As DNA, the CDR3 is TGTGCCAGCAGCTTGGGAGACAGGACCCACGAGCAGTACTTC. This sequence encodes CASSLGDRTHEQYF.

This chain joins TRBV29-1 and TRBJ1-2; TRBD1 is a possible D gene (5 bases). Deletions cut 4 bases from V and 3 bases from J, with 12 bases between. The CDR3 runs to 13 residues. The V gene's germline CDR1 is SQVTM and CDR2 ANQGSEA. CDR3 DNA: TGCAGCGTTGGGGACCAACTACACTATGGCTACACCTTC. Protein product: CSVGDQLHYGYTF.